Described below is a single T cell receptor beta chain sequence and its context. Clones were sequenced by immunoSEQ multiplex PCR, and TCRdb holds only the in-frame ones, with some missing. The sample carries approximately 89,000 clones, approximately 94% recorded once. This entry comes from a study of T cell changes during pregnancy in multiple sclerosis. The CDR3 has 17 amino acids. Trimming shortened V by 4 bases and J by 4 bases, and 18 bases separated the two germline ends. Per the germline V gene, CDR1 is SGHRS and CDR2 is YFSETQ. The source material was peripheral blood, sampled in the third trimester of pregnancy. The V call is TRBV5-1, the J call TRBJ1-6, with D tentatively TRBD1 (6 bases). This receptor was taken from a female donor with multiple sclerosis, enrolled in a pregnancy study. This chain's CDR3 is CASSRGGGTEYNSPLHF. In DNA form, the CDR3 reads TGCGCCAGCAGCCGAGGGGGGGGGACGGAATATAATTCACCCCTCCACTTT.